These 14 T cell receptor beta chains came from one sample sequenced in a study of T cells in tuberculosis. The assay was immunoSEQ multiplex PCR, and TCRdb's table has in-frame clones only and misses some. The table shows about 49,000 clones, with over 90% occurring only once. Time point noted: new active TB diagnosis, blood taken before or within 7 days of starting treatment. Sequencing was performed on PBMCs, taken at tuberculosis diagnosis. The source is an adult with tuberculosis.

J is TRBJ1-2 and V is TRBV18; no clear D. Germline-derived CDR1 and CDR2 are KGHSH and LQKENI. The CDR3 is 13 amino acids. Trimming removed 6 bases from V and 2 bases from J, with 10 bases in between. In DNA form, the CDR3 reads TGTGCCAGCTCTAAACAAGAAAACTATGGCTACACCTTC. Its translation is CASSKQENYGYTF.

The V and J genes are TRBV5-1 and TRBJ2-6; D is perhaps TRBD2 (5 bases). In germline, CDR1 is SGHRS, CDR2 YFSETQ. V was shortened by 0 bases and J by 2 bases, with 9 bases between the two germline ends. The CDR3 is made up of 16 amino acids. This chain's CDR3 is CASSLVGSAGANVLTF. The CDR3 DNA is TGCGCCAGCAGCTTGGTTGGTAGCGCTGGGGCCAACGTCCTGACTTTC. Full variable domain (rest looked up from reference TRBV5-1 and TRBJ2-6): KAGVTQTPRYLIKTRGQQVTLSCSPISGHRSVSWYQQTPGQGLQFLFEYFSETQRNKGNFPGRFSGRQFSNSRSEMNVSTLELGDSALYLCASSLVGSAGANVLTFGAGSRLTVL.

This sequence joins TRBV9 and TRBJ1-1; 11 bases agree with TRBD1. The germline V gene has CDR1 SGDLS and CDR2 YYNGEE. Trimming took 4 bases from V and 5 from J; bases not matched to a gene: 7. This CDR3 spans 15 amino acids. CDR3 coding DNA: TGTGCCAGCAGCTTCCGGGACAGGGGGGCAACTGAAGCTTTCTTT. It codes for CASSFRDRGATEAFF. The full variable domain, with the rest looked up from reference TRBV9 and TRBJ1-1, is DSGVTQTPKHLITATGQRVTLRCSPRSGDLSVYWYQQSLDQGLQFLIQYYNGEERAKGNILERFSAQQFPDLHSELNLSSLELGDSALYFCASSFRDRGATEAFFGQGTRLTVV.

The rearrangement uses TRBV9 and TRBJ1-2, with TRBD1 as a possible D gene (5 bases). Germline loops: CDR1 SGDLS, CDR2 YYNGEE. The CDR3 contains 14 residues. Trimming took off 0 bases at V and 0 bases at J, with 6 bases between the two ends. CDR3 nucleotides: TGTGCCAGCAGCGTAGAGACAGCTAACTATGGCTACACCTTC. It specifies CASSVETANYGYTF.

The table lists this clone with a few counts. The chain joins TRBV5-4 to TRBJ2-3; 14 bases agree with TRBD2. Germline CDR1 and CDR2: SGHNT and YYREEE (reference sequence). This CDR3 is built from 16 residues. J was trimmed by 5 bases and V by 4 bases; bases with no gene match: 6. The CDR3, as DNA: TGTGCCAGCAGCCCGCGACTAGCGGGAGGGCAAGATACGCAGTATTTT. Amino acids: CASSPRLAGGQDTQYF.

The chain employs TRBV5-4 and TRBJ2-7; D not resolved. Trimming stripped 0 bases from V and 3 bases from J, with 13 bases between. The V gene's germline CDR1 is SGHNT and CDR2 YYREEE (reference sequence). The CDR3 runs to 15 residues. CDR3 protein: CASSLAGNAVYEQYF. The DNA of the CDR3 is TGTGCCAGCAGCTTGGCCGGTAACGCCGTCTACGAGCAGTACTTC.

The chain is built from TRBV2 and TRBJ2-1; 8 nucleotides agree with TRBD1. Germline trimming cut 0 bases from V and 9 bases from J; bases unmatched to any gene: 7. The CDR3 is 15 residues long. Germline loops: CDR1 SNHLY, CDR2 FYNNEI. The CDR3 loop is CASSEAGGQGAEQFF. DNA of the CDR3: TGTGCCAGCAGTGAAGCTGGTGGTCAGGGGGCTGAGCAGTTCTTC.

The chain is built from TRBV5-1 and TRBJ2-1; TRBD2 matches 12 bases. The CDR3 totals 17 residues. Germline trimming cut 2 bases from V and 7 bases from J; bases unmatched to any gene: 10. Germline loops: CDR1 SGHRS, CDR2 YFSETQ. In DNA form, the CDR3 reads TGCGCCAGCAGCTTTCTAGCGGGAGGGCCCTCGGGGAATGAGCAGTTCTTC. Protein sequence: CASSFLAGGPSGNEQFF. The full variable domain, in which reference TRBV5-1 and TRBJ2-1 provide the parts outside the CDR3, is KAGVTQTPRYLIKTRGQQVTLSCSPISGHRSVSWYQQTPGQGLQFLFEYFSETQRNKGNFPGRFSGRQFSNSRSEMNVSTLELGDSALYLCASSFLAGGPSGNEQFFGPGTRLTVL.

V and J are TRBV15 and TRBJ2-5; 8 bases are a match to TRBD1. V shed 3 bases and J 1 base; nucleotides not matched to a gene: 4. CDR1 is LNHNV and CDR2 is YYDKDF in the germline V gene (reference sequence). CDR3 size: 15 residues. In DNA, the CDR3 is TGTGCCACCAGCAGCGGCAGGGGGCCCCAAGAGACCCAGTACTTC. Translating gives CATSSGRGPQETQYF.

The chain couples TRBV25-1 to TRBJ2-7; 7 positions agree with TRBD1. Germline V lookup: CDR1 MGHDK, CDR2 SYGVNS. This CDR3 is built from 15 residues. Unmatched junction bases numbered 7, after V lost 5 bases and J lost 0 bases. CDR3 sequence (DNA): TGTGCCAGCAGTCCGATACAGGGGAGCTCCTACGAGCAGTACTTC. Its translation: CASSPIQGSSYEQYF.

The CDR3 region has the DNA TGTGCCAGCAGCTTAGTCGGGAACACTGAAGCTTTCTTT. Residues: CASSLVGNTEAFF. This sequence joins TRBV7-6 and TRBJ1-1; D is unresolved. Germline CDR1 SGHVS, CDR2 FNYEAQ. The CDR3 extends over 13 amino acids. V was cut by 1 base and J by 1 base, with 4 bases left in between.

The chain recombines TRBV7-9 with TRBJ1-1, with TRBD1 matching over 9 bases. The junction had 14 bases not matched to a gene; V was cut back by 4 bases and J by 5 bases. Germline lookup yields CDR1 SEHNR and CDR2 FQNEAQ (reference sequence). The CDR3 is 17 residues long. CDR3 nucleotides: TGTGCCAGCAGCTATAACGCCGGGACAGGGAGAGTTACTGAAGCTTTCTTT. It yields the protein CASSYNAGTGRVTEAFF.

The DNA for the CDR3 is TGCGCCAGCAGCCAAGCCCCAGGGGCCGACTCTGGAAACACCATATATTTT. Translating gives CASSQAPGADSGNTIYF. This chain links TRBV4-1 with TRBJ1-3; maybe TRBD1 (6 bases). From germline, CDR1 is MGHRA and CDR2 YSYEKL. V lost 1 base to trimming and J lost 0 bases, with 13 bases between them. The CDR3 spans 17 residues.

The chain carries TRBV20-1 and TRBJ2-7; D is perhaps TRBD2 (5 bases). In germline, CDR1 is DFQATT, CDR2 SNEGSKA (reference sequence). The V end was cut by 1 base, the J end by 10 bases, with 11 bases between. The CDR3 has 11 residues. CDR3 DNA sequence: TGCAGTGCTAGAGGATCGGGGAGACAGTACTTC. This gives the protein CSARGSGRQYF.